A selection of T cell receptor beta chains follows, all from one sample in a study of identifying expanded T cells in peripheral blood. Here immunoSEQ multiplex PCR was the method, and the copy in TCRdb shows in-frame clones only, minus some. Among 84,000 or so clones listed, roughly 90% were seen once. Material for sequencing was blood. These receptors all stem from a person aged 18-70 years in good health. Both conserved end residues are trimmed from each CDR3. The order of the fields is CDR3 length, V gene, J gene, CDR3 protein.

CDR3 length: 12; V gene: TRBV9; J gene: TRBJ2-3; CDR3 protein: ASSVGQSPDTQY
CDR3 length: 14; V gene: TRBV10-3; J gene: TRBJ2-2; CDR3 protein: AISEAGTGDTGELF
CDR3 length: 11; V gene: TRBV5-1; J gene: TRBJ1-1; CDR3 protein: ASSSLAGPQAF
CDR3 length: 12; V gene: TRBV11-3; J gene: TRBJ2-3; CDR3 protein: ASSSSGRPDTQY
CDR3 length: 13; V gene: TRBV9; J gene: TRBJ1-6; CDR3 protein: ASSAIIGENSPLH
CDR3 length: 12; V gene: TRBV10-3; J gene: TRBJ2-5; CDR3 protein: ASDSGREEETQY
CDR3 length: 11; V gene: TRBV7-9; J gene: TRBJ1-4; CDR3 protein: ASSARVGEKLF
CDR3 length: 14; V gene: TRBV5-6; J gene: TRBJ1-1; CDR3 protein: ASSPQQGLMNTEAF
CDR3 length: 10; V gene: TRBV7-2; J gene: TRBJ2-7; CDR3 protein: ASSPGQYEQY
CDR3 length: 14; V gene: TRBV7-6; J gene: TRBJ1-3; CDR3 protein: ASSPIGVYSGNTIY
CDR3 length: 12; V gene: TRBV13; J gene: TRBJ2-7; CDR3 protein: ASSSSQRAYEQY
CDR3 length: 15; V gene: TRBV4-1; J gene: TRBJ2-1; CDR3 protein: ASSISTSGQKYNEQF
CDR3 length: 14; V gene: TRBV4-3; J gene: TRBJ1-6; CDR3 protein: ASSQDPGTGASPLH
CDR3 length: 11; V gene: TRBV4-2; J gene: TRBJ2-7; CDR3 protein: ASSSDSTYEQY
CDR3 length: 17; V gene: TRBV7-9; J gene: TRBJ2-1; CDR3 protein: ASSLRLTIRPKSGDEQF
CDR3 length: 13; V gene: TRBV28; J gene: TRBJ1-5; CDR3 protein: ASRPWTDYNQPQH
CDR3 length: 12; V gene: TRBV7-2; J gene: TRBJ2-5; CDR3 protein: ASSKKVLQETQY
CDR3 length: 13; V gene: TRBV28; J gene: TRBJ2-3; CDR3 protein: ASSLGQTSTDTQY
CDR3 length: 12; V gene: TRBV5-4; J gene: TRBJ2-7; CDR3 protein: ASSLMSVPYEQY
CDR3 length: 10; V gene: TRBV12-5; J gene: TRBJ2-7; CDR3 protein: ASGRGSYEQY
CDR3 length: 12; V gene: TRBV28; J gene: TRBJ1-5; CDR3 protein: ASRSFSSNQPQH
CDR3 length: 11; V gene: TRBV25-1; J gene: TRBJ2-5; CDR3 protein: ASSEQKRETQY
CDR3 length: 15; V gene: TRBV5-1; J gene: TRBJ2-1; CDR3 protein: ASSLPGLGFGYNEQF
CDR3 length: 13; V gene: TRBV27; J gene: TRBJ2-7; CDR3 protein: ASRSNPSGLYEQY
CDR3 length: 12; V gene: TRBV19; J gene: TRBJ2-2; CDR3 protein: ASRRELRTGELF
CDR3 length: 14; V gene: TRBV6-6; J gene: TRBJ1-2; CDR3 protein: ASSYRPEVKPYGYT
CDR3 length: 12; V gene: TRBV6-6; J gene: TRBJ1-5; CDR3 protein: ASGGEYGNQPQH
CDR3 length: 14; V gene: TRBV15; J gene: TRBJ2-4; CDR3 protein: ATSRDVDLAGNIQY
CDR3 length: 12; V gene: TRBV5-1; J gene: TRBJ1-1; CDR3 protein: ASKPQGAGTEAF
CDR3 length: 12; V gene: TRBV2; J gene: TRBJ2-7; CDR3 protein: ASGGLAGDYEQY
CDR3 length: 14; V gene: TRBV15; J gene: TRBJ1-6; CDR3 protein: ATSRDPNQPWSPLH
CDR3 length: 12; V gene: TRBV4-1; J gene: TRBJ1-1; CDR3 protein: ASSQVRLNTEAF
CDR3 length: 8; V gene: TRBV9; J gene: TRBJ2-1; CDR3 protein: ASSVNEQF
CDR3 length: 12; V gene: TRBV27; J gene: TRBJ2-5; CDR3 protein: ASSFVGYQETQY
CDR3 length: 11; V gene: TRBV6-5; J gene: TRBJ1-1; CDR3 protein: ASSYSRETEAF
CDR3 length: 13; V gene: TRBV19; J gene: TRBJ2-7; CDR3 protein: ASSIKREGGYEQY
CDR3 length: 11; V gene: TRBV29-1; J gene: TRBJ1-5; CDR3 protein: SVVQGANQPQH
CDR3 length: 14; V gene: TRBV28; J gene: TRBJ2-7; CDR3 protein: ASSLLTSGSTYEQY
CDR3 length: 14; V gene: TRBV6-4; J gene: TRBJ2-5; CDR3 protein: ASSDGEREGQETQY
CDR3 length: 12; V gene: TRBV7-2; J gene: TRBJ2-5; CDR3 protein: ASSLHRGRETQY
CDR3 length: 13; V gene: TRBV2; J gene: TRBJ2-1; CDR3 protein: ASRVTSGKNNEQF
CDR3 length: 7; V gene: TRBV19; J gene: TRBJ1-2; CDR3 protein: ASRSCYT
CDR3 length: 14; V gene: TRBV25-1; J gene: TRBJ1-2; CDR3 protein: ASSETGTGLIYGYT
CDR3 length: 11; V gene: TRBV15; J gene: TRBJ2-5; CDR3 protein: ATSNSRIETQY
CDR3 length: 16; V gene: TRBV5-4; J gene: TRBJ2-5; CDR3 protein: ASSRGPSTSGRSETQY
CDR3 length: 11; V gene: TRBV2; J gene: TRBJ1-1; CDR3 protein: ASTEDMNTEAF
CDR3 length: 12; V gene: TRBV6-5; J gene: TRBJ1-2; CDR3 protein: ASSWGQGTYGYT
CDR3 length: 12; V gene: TRBV13; J gene: TRBJ2-1; CDR3 protein: ASGERDSYNEQF
CDR3 length: 12; V gene: TRBV2; J gene: TRBJ2-7; CDR3 protein: ASSSGLGRGEQY
CDR3 length: 11; V gene: TRBV29-1; J gene: TRBJ1-2; CDR3 protein: SGQEAPNYGYT
CDR3 length: 11; V gene: TRBV14; J gene: TRBJ1-1; CDR3 protein: ASSIYMNTEAF
CDR3 length: 12; V gene: TRBV18; J gene: TRBJ2-7; CDR3 protein: ASSPTTGAYEQY
CDR3 length: 13; V gene: TRBV28; J gene: TRBJ2-3; CDR3 protein: ASSSGLAITDTQY
CDR3 length: 14; V gene: TRBV11-2; J gene: TRBJ2-7; CDR3 protein: ASSSTGTTSRNEQY
CDR3 length: 14; V gene: TRBV18; J gene: TRBJ1-1; CDR3 protein: ASSPTGGGLLTEAF
CDR3 length: 12; V gene: TRBV4-1; J gene: TRBJ2-7; CDR3 protein: ASSQRDIAYEQY
CDR3 length: 13; V gene: TRBV6-1; J gene: TRBJ2-1; CDR3 protein: ASSETRSPFDEQF
CDR3 length: 12; V gene: TRBV6-5; J gene: TRBJ1-1; CDR3 protein: ASQRVRESTEAF
CDR3 length: 13; V gene: TRBV25-1; J gene: TRBJ2-1; CDR3 protein: ASSDLRGGGNEQF
CDR3 length: 11; V gene: TRBV27; J gene: TRBJ2-1; CDR3 protein: ASGKGGQNEQF